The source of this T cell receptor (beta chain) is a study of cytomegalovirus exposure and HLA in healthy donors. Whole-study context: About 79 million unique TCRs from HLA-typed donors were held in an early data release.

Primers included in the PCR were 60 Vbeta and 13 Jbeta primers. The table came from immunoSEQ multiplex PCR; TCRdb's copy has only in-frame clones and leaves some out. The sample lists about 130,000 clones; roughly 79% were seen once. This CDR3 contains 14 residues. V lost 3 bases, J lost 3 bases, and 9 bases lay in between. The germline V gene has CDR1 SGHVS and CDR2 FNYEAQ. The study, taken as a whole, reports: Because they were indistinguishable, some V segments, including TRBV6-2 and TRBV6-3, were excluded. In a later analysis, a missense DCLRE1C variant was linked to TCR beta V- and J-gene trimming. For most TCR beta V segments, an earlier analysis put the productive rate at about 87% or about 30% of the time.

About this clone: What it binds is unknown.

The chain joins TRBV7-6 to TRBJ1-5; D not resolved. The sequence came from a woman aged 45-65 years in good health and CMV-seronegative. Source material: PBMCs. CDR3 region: CASSFAGNNQPQHF. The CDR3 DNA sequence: TGTGCCAGCAGCTTCGCCGGGAACAATCAGCCCCAGCATTTT.